This record concerns one T cell receptor beta chain sequence. Its antigen is unknown. These data originate in a study of shared clonotypes between healthy human individuals. Overall study context: CD8 memory received one plate per donor, CD8 naive two, CD4 memory three and CD4 naive three. Study results and limitations: A handful of donors held around 5% of naive CD4 clonotypes in common. Clonotype sharing among donors, it was expected, would be affected by sequencing depth.

The table came from immunoSEQ multiplex PCR; TCRdb's copy has only in-frame clones and leaves some out. The profile shows approximately 2.3 million clones, approximately 95% of them singletons. Germline assignment: CDR1 LGHNA and CDR2 YNFKEQ. The CDR3 has 16 amino acids. Between the trimmed V and J ends, which lost 1 base and 3 bases, there was a span of 13 bases. Donors were Caucasian adults residing in Nashville, Tennessee, USA. This chain connects TRBV4-2 to TRBJ2-4; D is unclear. Sequencing was carried out using naive CD4+ T cells from PBMCs. Regarding subset: CD45RA+ positively selected. This TCR was recovered from a man aged 18 to 29 in good health. Some clones in this sample may be carry-over from other donors' samples. CDR3 nucleotide sequence: TGTGCCAGCAGCCAAGTACCCCCTCTAGGCAAAAACATTCAGTACTTC. It codes for CASSQVPPLGKNIQYF.